This T cell receptor (beta chain) was obtained from a study of shared clonotypes between healthy human individuals. The study, taken as a whole, reports: In a handful of donors, roughly 5.2% of naive CD4 clonotypes appeared in common. Memory subsets had estimated richness that was generally smaller than that of naive subsets.

As to this clone: The target antigen is unknown. Distinct nucleotide sequences in the sample also encode this CDR3.

The table came from immunoSEQ multiplex PCR; TCRdb's copy has only in-frame clones and leaves some out. There are a few million clones in the sample; over 90% occur only once, and about 0.37% lies in the top ten. The receptor was derived from a man aged 18 to 29 in good health. Some clones in this sample may be carry-over from other donors' samples. Sequencing was done on a sample of naive CD4+ T cells from PBMCs. The subset was: CD45RA+ positively selected.

CDR3 residues: CASSLAGGNEKLFF. The CDR3 nucleotides are TGCGCCAGCAGCCTGGCAGGGGGTAATGAAAAACTGTTTTTT. This chain links TRBV5-1 with TRBJ1-4; the match to TRBD1 covers 7 bases. J gave up 4 bases and V 4 bases, and 4 bases lay outside the gene matches. Germline values: CDR1 SGHRS, CDR2 YFSETQ. The CDR3 is 14 amino acids.